Shown below are 6 T cell receptor beta chains from a single sample sequenced in a study of shared clonotypes between healthy human individuals. The table came from immunoSEQ multiplex PCR; TCRdb's copy has only in-frame clones and leaves some out. Counted here are about 2,500,000 clones, about 92% occurring once; the ten biggest clones make up roughly 0.14%. Sample: naive CD4+ T cells sorted from blood. Subset meaning: CD45RA+ positively selected. All receptors come from a man between 18 and 29 years old in good health.

The chain uses TRBV2 and TRBJ2-7; 8 bases line up with TRBD1. The ends lost 6 bases at V and 3 bases at J; junction bases unmatched: 7. Germline CDR1 and CDR2: SNHLY and FYNNEI. The CDR3 extends over 14 amino acids. CDR3: CASSGQGSDYEQYF. In nucleotides, the CDR3 is TGTGCCAGCAGCGGACAGGGTTCTGACTACGAGCAGTACTTC.

The chain combines TRBV10-3 with TRBJ2-7; D gene ambiguous. The CDR3 is made up of 14 amino acids. V gave up 0 bases and J gave up 1 base, with 7 bases separating them. Germline assignment: CDR1 ENHRY and CDR2 SYGVKD. The CDR3 sequence: CAISESHVSYEQYF. The CDR3 DNA follows: TGTGCCATCAGTGAGTCACACGTATCCTACGAGCAGTACTTC.

The V and J genes are TRBV4-1 and TRBJ1-6; D call uncertain. The germline gives CDR1 MGHRA, CDR2 YSYEKL. Deletions cut 1 base from V and 6 bases from J, with 7 bases between. The CDR3 totals 14 residues. CDR3 nucleotides: TGCGCCAGCAGCCAAGCAGGATTTAATTCACCCCTCCACTTT. It encodes CASSQAGFNSPLHF.

The chain links TRBV5-6 to TRBJ1-6; tentative D call: TRBD1 (6 bases). CDR3 length equals 13 residues. Germline lookup yields CDR1 SGHDT and CDR2 YYEEEE. V lost 3 bases, J lost 11 bases, and 12 bases lay in between. CDR3 nucleotide sequence: TGTGCCAGCAGCTCGGACAGTTGGGCACCCCTCCACTTT. It translates to CASSSDSWAPLHF.

DNA of the CDR3: TGCGCCAGCAGCACCACCGGGACTGATACCTACGAGCAGTACTTC. Translated, it gives CASSTTGTDTYEQYF. The V call is TRBV5-1, the J call TRBJ2-7, with TRBD2 as a possible D gene (6 bases). The V end was cut by 4 bases, the J end by 2 bases, with 16 bases between. Germline V lookup: CDR1 SGHRS, CDR2 YFSETQ. This CDR3 contains 15 residues.

With regard to this clone: Additional DNA sequences in this sample encode the identical CDR3. The CDR3 DNA follows: TGTGCCAGCAGCCGCAGCAATCAGCCCCAGCATTTT. Protein product: CASSRSNQPQHF. J is TRBJ1-5 and V is TRBV14; D gene uncertain. Germline values: CDR1 SGHDN, CDR2 FVKESK. The CDR3 is 12 amino acids. V lost 4 bases and J 1 base, leaving 2 bases between the germline ends.